The 30 T cell receptor beta chains in this list originate from one sample, sequenced in a study of PD-1 blockade in classical Hodgkin lymphoma. Every patient had relapsed following autologous stem cell transplantation, and cohorts differed in brentuximab vedotin exposure. Sequencing was performed with immunoSEQ multiplex PCR; in TCRdb, only in-frame clones are kept and a portion is missing. The table records fewer than 45,000 clones, about 85% of them present only once. The sample consisted of peripheral blood mononuclear cells (PBMCs), taken before the second cycle of nivolumab. The receptors were sampled from a human donor with classical Hodgkin lymphoma.

The rearrangement uses TRBV18 and TRBJ2-5; 11 bases align to TRBD2. V gave up 2 bases and J gave up 2 bases; unmatched junction bases: 7. The CDR3 length is 17 residues. Germline CDR1 reads KGHSH; CDR2 reads LQKENI. CDR3 amino acids: CASSPIPGLAAQETQYF. CDR3 in DNA: TGTGCCAGCTCACCAATACCGGGACTAGCGGCACAAGAGACCCAGTACTTC.

The chain employs TRBV11-2 and TRBJ1-3; possible D gene TRBD1, 5 bases. V was clipped by 3 bases and J by 3 bases, with 9 bases between them. This CDR3 is 14 amino acids long. Per germline, CDR1 SGHAT and CDR2 FQNNGV. DNA for the CDR3: TGTGCCAGCAGCTTTGGGGGACTTGGAAACACCATATATTTT. Its translation: CASSFGGLGNTIYF.

This clone was seen only once. The chain recombines TRBV5-4 with TRBJ2-2; D unresolved. The CDR3 consists of 13 residues. The ends were cut back, 2 bases at V and 8 bases at J, with 10 bases in the middle. The germline V gene has CDR1 SGHNT and CDR2 YYREEE (reference sequence). CDR3 nucleotides: TGTGCCAGCAGCTTCCCTACGGAGGGGGAGCTGTTTTTT. This translates into CASSFPTEGELFF.

This clone was observed a few times. V is TRBV7-2 and J is TRBJ2-7; 7 nucleotides match TRBD1. Germline V CDR1 and CDR2: SGHTA, FQGNSA. The CDR3 loop spans 15 amino acids. Trimming removed 5 bases from V and 2 bases from J; junction bases left unmatched: 9. The CDR3 bases are TGTGCCAGCAGCCTTCTCCGGACAGGCGCCTACGAGCAGTACTTC. It yields the protein CASSLLRTGAYEQYF.

V usage is TRBV7-2 and J usage is TRBJ1-4; no clear D gene. This CDR3 has 14 residues. With 3 bases removed from V and 8 bases from J, the gap between germline ends came to 13 bases. Looked up from germline, CDR1 is SGHTA and CDR2 is FQGNSA. The CDR3 protein is CASSFRPGGEKLFF. The CDR3 bases are TGTGCCAGCAGCTTTAGGCCAGGTGGGGAAAAACTGTTTTTT. Drawing the rest from reference TRBV7-2 and TRBJ1-4, the complete variable domain is GAGVSQSPSNKVTEKGKDVELRCDPISGHTALYWYRQSLGQGLEFLIYFQGNSAPDKSGLPSDRFSAERTGGSVSTLTIQRTQQEDSAVYLCASSFRPGGEKLFFGSGTQLSVL.

This clone was observed a few times. The rearrangement uses TRBV19 and TRBJ1-2; 7 bases are a match to TRBD1. This CDR3 is 13 amino acids long. CDR1 is LNHDA and CDR2 is SQIVND in the germline V gene (reference sequence). The junction had 4 bases not matched to a gene; V was cut back by 3 bases and J by 6 bases. CDR3: CASSITGENGYTF. The CDR3 DNA sequence: TGTGCCAGTAGTATCACAGGGGAAAATGGCTACACCTTC.

This chain links TRBV7-8 with TRBJ2-7, with D possibly TRBD2 on 5 matching bases. There are 14 residues in the CDR3. Looked up from germline, CDR1 is SGHVS and CDR2 is FQNEAQ. V was cut by 7 bases and J by 3 bases, with 16 bases left in between. The CDR3 coding sequence is TGTGCCAGCAAGGAGGCTGTTCTGAACTACGAGCAGTACTTC. Amino acid sequence: CASKEAVLNYEQYF.

The rearrangement uses TRBV28 and TRBJ2-7; D is uncertain. Germline lookup yields CDR1 MDHEN and CDR2 SYDVKM. The CDR3 runs 14 residues. V was cut by 3 bases and J by 3 bases, with 12 bases left in between. The CDR3 loop reads CASSFLQEIYEQYF. CDR3 nucleotide sequence: TGTGCCAGCAGTTTTCTTCAAGAAATCTACGAGCAGTACTTC.

V usage is TRBV7-9 and J usage is TRBJ1-1; 7 nucleotides line up with TRBD1. Trimming removed 3 bases from V and 4 bases from J; junction bases left unmatched: 8. This CDR3 contains 15 residues. Looked up from germline, CDR1 is SEHNR and CDR2 is FQNEAQ (reference sequence). The CDR3 nucleotides are TGTGCCAGCAGCTTCCCGGACAGGTACGGCACTGAAGCTTTCTTT. This codes for CASSFPDRYGTEAFF.

CDR3 coding DNA: TGTGCCAGCAGTCAACCCAGGGGGAAACTGTTTTTT. It specifies CASSQPRGKLFF. The chain recombines TRBV27 with TRBJ1-4; 7 nucleotides line up with TRBD1. Per the germline V gene, CDR1 is MNHEY and CDR2 is SMNVEV (reference sequence). J was trimmed by 11 bases and V by 5 bases; bases with no gene match: 5. The CDR3 covers 12 residues.

The gene calls are TRBV2 and TRBJ1-3; D is unclear. Germline CDR1 is SNHLY and CDR2 is FYNNEI. V gave up 0 bases and J gave up 2 bases, with 14 bases separating them. CDR3 length equals 17 residues. DNA of the CDR3: TGTGCCAGCAGTGAAGCTATGGCCTCCCGCGCTGGAAACACCATATATTTT. Its translation is CASSEAMASRAGNTIYF.

The rearrangement uses TRBV15 and TRBJ2-7; 8 bases agree with TRBD1. Germline V gives CDR1 LNHNV, CDR2 YYDKDF (reference sequence). Trimming cost V 1 base and J 1 base; bases outside gene matches: 6. The CDR3 length is 16 residues. CDR3 sequence (DNA): TGTGCCACCAGCAGAGGACGGGACAGGTATTCCTACGAGCAGTACTTC. As protein: CATSRGRDRYSYEQYF. The variable domain in full, completed from reference TRBV15 and TRBJ2-7, reads DAMVIQNPRYQVTQFGKPVTLSCSQTLNHNVMYWYQQKSSQAPKLLFHYYDKDFNNEADTPDNFQSRRPNTSFCFLDIRSPGLGDTAMYLCATSRGRDRYSYEQYFGPGTRLTVT.

In its sample, this clone was seen once. V and J are TRBV5-1 and TRBJ2-1; D is uncertain. Germline CDR1 is SGHRS and CDR2 is YFSETQ. The CDR3 runs 12 residues. V was trimmed by 0 bases and J by 10 bases, leaving 8 bases between them. The CDR3 spells CASSLVAGEQFF. The CDR3, as DNA: TGCGCCAGCAGCTTGGTTGCAGGCGAGCAGTTCTTC.

DNA of the CDR3: TGTGCCAGCAGTTCCAGAGACAGAACCCGTGAGACCCAGTACTTC. The encoded protein is CASSSRDRTRETQYF. The V call is TRBV28, the J call TRBJ2-5, with D possibly matching TRBD1 (5 bases). This CDR3 region has 15 residues. Germline V gene data show CDR1 as MDHEN and CDR2 as SYDVKM. V shed 4 bases and J shed 5 bases, with 17 bases lying between them.

The sample holds one count of this clone. The chain uses TRBV4-1 and TRBJ1-1; 11 bases agree with TRBD1. The CDR3 extends over 17 amino acids. Germline V gives CDR1 MGHRA, CDR2 YSYEKL. Germline trimming cut 6 bases from V and 0 bases from J; bases unmatched to any gene: 9. DNA for the CDR3: TGCGCCAGCAGTCAAACCGGGACAGGGGGGATGAACACTGAAGCTTTCTTT. Translation: CASSQTGTGGMNTEAFF.

The CDR3 is CASSFWTGIGGRNTEAFF. CDR3 nucleotide sequence: TGTGCCAGCAGCTTCTGGACAGGGATCGGGGGACGGAACACTGAAGCTTTCTTT. The rearrangement joins TRBV5-4 to TRBJ1-1; 8 bases match TRBD1. There are 18 residues in the CDR3. Germline CDR1 SGHNT, CDR2 YYREEE (reference sequence). V gave up 2 bases and J gave up 1 base; unmatched junction bases: 13.

The chain couples TRBV7-2 to TRBJ1-2, with D possibly TRBD1 on 6 matching bases. This CDR3 is 12 amino acids long. CDR1 and CDR2 from the germline V gene are SGHTA and FQGNSA. V shed 6 bases and J shed 3 bases, with 8 bases lying between them. CDR3 protein: CASSRTDYGYTF. The CDR3 bases are TGTGCCAGCAGTCGGACAGACTATGGCTACACCTTC.

DNA for the CDR3: TGTGCCAGCAGCCCATTAGGACAGGGTGGAGATACGCAGTATTTT. Translated, it gives CASSPLGQGGDTQYF. The V call is TRBV7-3, the J call TRBJ2-3; 8 positions agree with TRBD1. From germline, CDR1 is SGHTA and CDR2 FQGTGA. The CDR3 length is 15 residues. Trimming took 5 bases from V and 5 from J; bases not matched to a gene: 9. Based on the CDR3 plus reference TRBV7-3 and TRBJ2-3, the full variable domain is GAGVSQTPSNKVTEKGKYVELRCDPISGHTALYWYRQSLGQGPEFLIYFQGTGAADDSGLPNDRFFAVRPEGSVSTLKIQRTERGDSAVYLCASSPLGQGGDTQYFGPGTRLTVL.

V and J are TRBV7-2 and TRBJ2-7, with D uncertain. Per the germline V gene, CDR1 is SGHTA and CDR2 is FQGNSA. Trimming took 0 bases from V and 2 from J, leaving 14 bases between them. The CDR3 loop spans 16 amino acids. The DNA for the CDR3 is TGTGCCAGCAGCTTAGCCCCAGGCGCGACCGCCTACGAGCAGTACTTC. Translated, it gives CASSLAPGATAYEQYF.

This clone was seen just once. This chain links TRBV7-2 with TRBJ2-7; tentatively, D is TRBD1 (6 bases). CDR1 is SGHTA, CDR2 FQGNSA, per germline. This CDR3 has 15 amino acids. V lost 5 bases to trimming and J lost 1 base, with 15 bases between them. The CDR3 nucleotides are TGTGCCAGCAGCCTATGGGACACCGAATCCTACGAGCAGTACTTC. Protein product: CASSLWDTESYEQYF.

Only one count was recorded for this clone. The chain is built from TRBV6-1 and TRBJ2-3; D not resolved. Trimming took 4 bases from V and 2 from J, leaving 13 bases between them. The CDR3 loop spans 15 amino acids. Germline CDR1 MNHNS, CDR2 SASEGT. The CDR3 region is CASSGSSLLTDTQYF. The CDR3 DNA sequence: TGTGCCAGCAGTGGGTCTAGTCTACTCACAGATACGCAGTATTTT.

This clone was seen a few times. The chain couples TRBV19 to TRBJ2-7; maybe TRBD1 (5 bases). The V end was cut by 1 base, the J end by 7 bases, with 11 bases between. This CDR3 is built from 13 residues. Germline lookup yields CDR1 LNHDA and CDR2 SQIVND (reference sequence). The DNA of the CDR3 is TGTGCCAGTAGTATAGGCCTCCCAGGGGAGCAGTACTTC. Amino acid sequence: CASSIGLPGEQYF. Full variable domain (remainder filled in from reference TRBV19 and TRBJ2-7): DGGITQSPKYLFRKEGQNVTLSCEQNLNHDAMYWYRQDPGQGLRLIYYSQIVNDFQKGDIAEGYSVSREKKESFPLTVTSAQKNPTAFYLCASSIGLPGEQYFGPGTRLTVT.

The CDR3 region is CASSQYLWGQDLHQETQYF. In DNA, the CDR3 is TGTGCCAGCAGCCAATACTTATGGGGGCAGGACTTACACCAAGAGACCCAGTACTTC. The chain joins TRBV7-8 to TRBJ2-5; TRBD1 might be the D (6 bases). CDR1 is SGHVS and CDR2 is FQNEAQ in the germline V gene. V lost 5 bases to trimming and J lost 0 bases, with 25 bases between them. This CDR3 spans 19 amino acids.

Only a few counts were recorded for this clone. The chain uses TRBV27 and TRBJ2-5; 8 bases line up with TRBD2. This CDR3 has 15 residues. V trimming: 5 bases; J trimming: 7 bases; junction bases outside the gene matches: 12. CDR1 is MNHEY, CDR2 SMNVEV, per germline (reference sequence). The CDR3 reads CASSLGGASRGTQYF. The CDR3 region has the DNA TGTGCCAGCAGTCTCGGGGGGGCTTCACGGGGGACCCAGTACTTC.

This sequence joins TRBV28 and TRBJ2-3, with D uncertain. The CDR3 spans 13 residues. V lost 3 bases and J 8 bases, leaving 12 bases between the germline ends. Germline V gene lookup returns CDR1 MDHEN and CDR2 SYDVKM. This chain's CDR3 is CASSLAGLVTQYF. The CDR3 DNA reads as TGTGCCAGCAGTTTGGCTGGCCTCGTTACGCAGTATTTT. The full variable domain, with the rest looked up from reference TRBV28 and TRBJ2-3, is DVKVTQSSRYLVKRTGEKVFLECVQDMDHENMFWYRQDPGLGLRLIYFSYDVKMKEKGDIPEGYSVSREKKERFSLILESASTNQTSMYLCASSLAGLVTQYFGPGTRLTVL.

This clone was seen a single time. The V gene is TRBV20-1, the J gene TRBJ1-4; D unclear. V was clipped by 6 bases and J by 7 bases, with 9 bases between them. Germline V CDR1 and CDR2: DFQATT, SNEGSKA (reference sequence). The CDR3 consists of 11 residues. The CDR3 bases are TGCAGTGCGCAACAAATTGAAAAACTGTTTTTT. This codes for CSAQQIEKLFF.

This clone showed up just once. The V gene is TRBV6-5, the J gene TRBJ1-4; D ambiguous. Germline V gives CDR1 MNHEY, CDR2 SVGAGI. The CDR3 is made up of 14 amino acids. V lost 9 bases and J lost 6, with 17 bases in between. The CDR3 DNA reads TGTGCCAGTAGCCCCCGGACGAAGGATGAAAAACTGTTTTTT. Protein product: CASSPRTKDEKLFF.

The rearrangement uses TRBV19 and TRBJ1-2; D not resolved. The V gene's germline CDR1 is LNHDA and CDR2 SQIVND (reference sequence). The V end was cut by 5 bases, the J end by 3 bases, with 19 bases between. CDR3 length: 16 residues. The CDR3 loop is CASSSWDFPRDYGYTF. The CDR3 nucleotides read TGTGCCAGTAGTTCATGGGATTTCCCGAGGGACTATGGCTACACCTTC.

The V gene is TRBV13, the J gene TRBJ2-3, with a weak D call TRBD2 (6 bases). Trimming left V 5 bases short and J 1 base short, with 13 bases between. CDR3 length equals 15 residues. In germline, CDR1 is PRHDT, CDR2 FYEKMQ (reference sequence). The CDR3 is CASSIRDFGTDTQYF. In nucleotides, the CDR3 is TGTGCCAGCAGCATAAGGGACTTTGGCACAGATACGCAGTATTTT.

The rearrangement joins TRBV11-1 to TRBJ1-1; possible D gene TRBD1, 5 bases. Germline CDR1 and CDR2: SGHAT and FQDESV (reference sequence). This CDR3 region has 18 residues. Trimming stripped 0 bases from V and 3 bases from J, with 20 bases between. This CDR3 reads CASSLAQVGEFIYTEAFF. The DNA of the CDR3 is TGTGCCAGCAGCTTAGCGCAAGTGGGGGAGTTTATATACACTGAAGCTTTCTTT.